One sample yielded the 10 T cell receptor beta chains listed below, sequenced in a study of T cell repertoires in cytomegalovirus infection. TCRdb used MiXCR to reprocess the reads, holding one entry per CDR3 protein. Of about 490,000 distinct CDR3 sequences in the sample, more than 25% were seen once. The specimen was PBMCs. The source is a human donor in good health (CMV status not recorded). Some clones in this sample may be carry-over from other donors' samples.

This clonotype has just a few counts. The rearrangement uses TRBV6-2 or TRBV6-3 and TRBJ2-3; 7 bases align to TRBD2. CDR3 length: 15 residues. V gave up 0 bases and J gave up 3 bases; unmatched junction bases: 3. CDR1 is MNHEY and CDR2 is SVGEGT in the germline V gene. The CDR3 coding sequence is TGTGCCAGCAGTTACTCAGGGACTACGACAGATACGCAGTATTTT. Translating it yields CASSYSGTTTDTQYF.

In this sample, this clonotype turned up a few times. The gene calls are TRBV19 and TRBJ1-5; D is ambiguous. V lost 0 bases to trimming and J lost 0 bases, with 6 bases between them. This CDR3 contains 15 residues. The V gene's germline CDR1 is LNHDA and CDR2 SQIVND (reference sequence). The CDR3 sequence: CASSIEGDSNQPQHF. The CDR3 nucleotides are TGTGCCAGTAGTATAGAGGGAGATAGCAATCAGCCCCAGCATTTT.

This chain links TRBV18 with TRBJ1-2; D call uncertain. V dropped 2 bases and J dropped 6 bases, with 10 bases sitting between them. The germline CDR1 and CDR2 sequences are KGHSH and LQKENI. The CDR3 consists of 13 residues. This CDR3 reads CASSPASRNGYTF. The DNA of the CDR3 is TGTGCCAGCTCACCAGCGAGCAGAAATGGCTACACCTTC.

This clonotype was counted only a few times. The chain uses TRBV12-5 and TRBJ1-2, with 8 nucleotides matching TRBD1. V shed 6 bases, J shed 3 bases, and the junction held 12 bases outside the gene matches. There are 16 residues in the CDR3. CDR1 and CDR2 (germline): LGHNT, FRNRAP. CDR3 in amino acids: CASGVSGGSLDYGYTF. The CDR3, as DNA: TGTGCTAGTGGGGTATCAGGGGGCAGCTTGGACTATGGCTACACCTTC.

This sequence joins TRBV10-3 and TRBJ1-1; no firm D call. The CDR3 runs to 14 residues. The germline gives CDR1 ENHRY, CDR2 SYGVKD. Trimming stripped 4 bases from V and 2 bases from J, with 11 bases between. The CDR3 coding sequence is TGTGCCATCAGTGCCCAGAACACAAACACTGAAGCTTTCTTT. Translated, it gives CAISAQNTNTEAFF.

This clonotype occurred a few times. The rearrangement uses TRBV19 and TRBJ2-1; the D is unclear. Germline lookup yields CDR1 LNHDA and CDR2 SQIVND (reference sequence). Trimming removed 2 bases at V and 4 bases at J, with 6 bases between. This CDR3 contains 13 residues. The CDR3 region is CASSIYEYNEQFF. In DNA, the CDR3 is TGTGCCAGTAGTATATACGAGTACAATGAGCAGTTCTTC.

As regards this clonotype: A much larger clone differs from this one at a single base, so this may be a read error. This CDR3 is CDTSDLKGAKSEKLFF. CDR3 coding DNA: TGTGACACCAGTGATTTGAAGGGGGCGAAATCGGAAAAACTGTTTTTT. The J gene is TRBJ1-4, the V gene TRBV24-1; TRBD1 matches 7 bases. Germline CDR1 is KGHDR and CDR2 is SFDVKD. CDR3 length equals 16 residues.

The rearrangement links TRBV18 to TRBJ1-2, with D unresolved. CDR1 is KGHSH and CDR2 is LQKENI in the germline V gene. V shed 5 bases and J shed 6 bases, with 7 bases lying between them. CDR3 length: 11 amino acids. CDR3 bases: TGTGCCAGCTCAGACTACGATGGCTACACCTTC. As protein: CASSDYDGYTF.

This clonotype has ten or more counts. The chain combines TRBV6-5 with TRBJ2-7; D is ambiguous. The CDR3 contains 14 residues. Germline assignment: CDR1 MNHEY and CDR2 SVGAGI. Deletions cut 0 bases from V and 7 bases from J, with 13 bases between. The CDR3 sequence is CASSYSTWDWEQYF. CDR3 in DNA: TGTGCCAGCAGTTACTCGACTTGGGATTGGGAGCAGTACTTC.

In this sample, this clonotype turned up a few times. J is TRBJ2-5 and V is TRBV5-4; D is possibly TRBD2 (5 bases). V was clipped by 4 bases and J by 5 bases, with 18 bases between them. The CDR3 sequence is 15 residues long. Germline V gene sequence: CDR1 SGHNT, CDR2 YYREEE (reference sequence). The CDR3: CASSRGGVAAETQYF. The CDR3 DNA sequence: TGTGCCAGCAGCCGTGGAGGTGTGGCCGCGGAGACCCAGTACTTC.